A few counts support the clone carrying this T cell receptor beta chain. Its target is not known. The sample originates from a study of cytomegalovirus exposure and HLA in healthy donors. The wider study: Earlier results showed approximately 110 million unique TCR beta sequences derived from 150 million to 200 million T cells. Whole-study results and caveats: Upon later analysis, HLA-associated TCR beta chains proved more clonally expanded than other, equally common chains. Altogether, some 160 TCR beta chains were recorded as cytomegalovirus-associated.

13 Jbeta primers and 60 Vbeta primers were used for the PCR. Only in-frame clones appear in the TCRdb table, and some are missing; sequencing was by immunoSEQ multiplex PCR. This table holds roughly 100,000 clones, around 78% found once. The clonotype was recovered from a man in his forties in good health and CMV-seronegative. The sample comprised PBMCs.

CDR3 residues: CASRPGAGIPGELFF. The CDR3 region has the DNA TGTGCCAGCAGGCCCGGGGCGGGAATCCCCGGGGAGCTGTTTTTT. The chain links TRBV7-2 to TRBJ2-2; D may be TRBD2 (6 bases). The germline V gene has CDR1 SGHTA and CDR2 FQGNSA. The CDR3 loop spans 15 amino acids. V was trimmed by 6 bases and J by 6 bases, leaving 17 bases between them.